A single sample gave rise to the 10 T cell receptor beta chains below, sequenced in a study of blood T cells in healthy people across ages. Together with a sample-barcoded 5' primer, a J-beta primer mix was included in a second PCR lasting about 6 to 11 cycles. TCRdb re-derived calls from the 5' RACE reads in MiXCR, one entry per CDR3 protein. Among about 1.6 million distinct CDR3 sequences listed, around 36% were seen once. Source material: blood. The receptor source for this set is a woman in her 30s in good health.

V is TRBV20-1 and J is TRBJ2-5, with TRBD2 matching over 10 bases. The CDR3 has 14 amino acids. Germline V gene sequence: CDR1 DFQATT, CDR2 SNEGSKA (reference sequence). The trim removed 7 bases at V and 0 bases at J, leaving 5 bases unmatched. This chain's CDR3 is CSVTAGGYQETQYF. CDR3 in DNA: TGCAGTGTAACAGCGGGGGGGTACCAAGAGACCCAGTACTTC.

The V gene is TRBV6-4, the J gene TRBJ1-2, with D perhaps TRBD1 (5 bases). Trimming removed 0 bases at V and 8 bases at J, with 13 bases between. The germline V gene encodes CDR1 MRHNA and CDR2 SNTAGT. This CDR3 contains 14 residues. The CDR3: CASSDSERGLGYTF. The CDR3, as DNA: TGTGCCAGCAGTGACTCGGAAAGGGGCTTAGGCTACACCTTC.

This clonotype has more than one count but fewer than ten. The J gene is TRBJ2-1, the V gene TRBV28, with 9 bases identical to TRBD2. The V gene's germline CDR1 is MDHEN and CDR2 SYDVKM. The CDR3 sequence is 16 residues long. J was trimmed by 4 bases and V by 4 bases; bases with no gene match: 8. The CDR3 sequence is CASSSPGSGGYNEQFF. As DNA, the CDR3 is TGTGCCAGCAGTTCACCTGGGAGCGGGGGGTACAATGAGCAGTTCTTC.

In this sample, this clonotype turned up many times. This chain joins TRBV29-1 and TRBJ2-5; D perhaps matches TRBD2 (6 bases). Germline V CDR1 and CDR2: SQVTM, ANQGSEA. The CDR3 consists of 13 residues. V lost 5 bases, J lost 4 bases, and 14 bases lay in between. CDR3 loop: CSVLRGMGETQYF. The DNA of the CDR3 is TGCAGCGTTCTACGGGGGATGGGAGAGACCCAGTACTTC.

In its sample, this clonotype was seen once. The J gene is TRBJ1-4, the V gene TRBV5-1, with TRBD1 matching 10 bases. This CDR3 is 17 amino acids long. The germline CDR1 and CDR2 sequences are SGHRS and YFSETQ. The V and J ends lost 0 bases and 5 bases, in that order; junction bases with no gene match: 7. The CDR3: CASSLGVRDRGNEKLFF. The CDR3 nucleotides read TGCGCCAGCAGCTTGGGGGTCCGGGACAGGGGAAATGAAAAACTGTTTTTT. The whole variable domain, remainder taken from reference TRBV5-1 and TRBJ1-4, is KAGVTQTPRYLIKTRGQQVTLSCSPISGHRSVSWYQQTPGQGLQFLFEYFSETQRNKGNFPGRFSGRQFSNSRSEMNVSTLELGDSALYLCASSLGVRDRGNEKLFFGSGTQLSVL.

The rearrangement joins TRBV2 to TRBJ1-1; no firm D call. V gave up 4 bases and J gave up 5 bases, with 14 bases separating them. From germline, CDR1 is SNHLY and CDR2 FYNNEI. This CDR3 has 14 amino acids. Here the CDR3 reads CASSGEPPRTEAFF. CDR3 coding DNA: TGTGCCAGCAGTGGGGAGCCCCCTCGGACTGAAGCTTTCTTT.

The chain is built from TRBV7-2 and TRBJ2-5, with TRBD2 matching 9 bases. The CDR3 is made up of 18 amino acids. Germline lookup yields CDR1 SGHTA and CDR2 FQGNSA. Unmatched junction bases numbered 12, after V lost 1 base and J lost 3 bases. The CDR3: CTSSLEMVSGSLEETQYF. The CDR3 DNA reads TGTACCAGCAGCTTAGAAATGGTTAGCGGGAGTTTGGAAGAGACCCAGTACTTC.

Only one count was recorded for this clonotype. The chain couples TRBV2 to TRBJ2-5; 9 positions match TRBD2. Germline CDR1 is SNHLY and CDR2 is FYNNEI. V was pared by 2 bases and J by 1 base, with 5 bases of the junction left unmatched. The CDR3 extends over 16 amino acids. This CDR3 is CASSERSGRRQETQYF. Here the CDR3 DNA reads TGTGCCAGCAGTGAAAGGAGCGGGAGGCGCCAAGAGACCCAGTACTTC. The complete variable domain, with remaining parts taken from reference TRBV2 and TRBJ2-5, reads EPEVTQTPSHQVTQMGQEVILRCVPISNHLYFYWYRQILGQKVEFLVSFYNNEISEKSEIFDDQFSVERPDGSNFTLKIRSTKLEDSAMYFCASSERSGRRQETQYFGPGTRLLVL.

There are a few counts of this clonotype. V and J are TRBV6-6 and TRBJ2-5; D possibly corresponds to TRBD1 (5 bases). The CDR3 runs to 13 residues. Trimming took off 6 bases at V and 5 bases at J, with 13 bases between the two ends. The germline V gene encodes CDR1 MNHNY and CDR2 SVGAGI (reference sequence). CDR3 bases: TGTGCCAGCAGAGGGGTAGCCTTGGAGACCCAGTACTTC. This codes for CASRGVALETQYF.

About this clonotype: Relative to the germline gene, one junction end is altered; a read error may explain this. The chain combines TRBV5-1 with TRBJ2-2; D is unclear. This CDR3 is 15 amino acids long. From germline, CDR1 is SGHRS and CDR2 YFSETQ. The CDR3 sequence: CASSSNGVSTGELFF. In DNA, the CDR3 is TGCGCCAGTAGCTCCAATGGGGTTTCCACCGGGGAGCTGTTTTTT.